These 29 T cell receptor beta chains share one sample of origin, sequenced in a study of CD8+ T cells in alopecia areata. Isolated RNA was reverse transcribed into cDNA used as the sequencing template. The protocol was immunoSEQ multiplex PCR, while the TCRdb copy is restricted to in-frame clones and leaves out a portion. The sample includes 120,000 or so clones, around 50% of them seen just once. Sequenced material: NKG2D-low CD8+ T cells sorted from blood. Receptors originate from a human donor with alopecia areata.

Here the CDR3 reads CSAPYQSEQYF. In DNA form, the CDR3 reads TGCAGTGCTCCTTATCAGAGCGAGCAGTACTTC. The chain joins TRBV20-1 to TRBJ2-7; D ambiguous. This CDR3 has 11 residues. Trimming took off 5 bases at V and 6 bases at J, with 11 bases between the two ends. Germline V gene sequence: CDR1 DFQATT, CDR2 SNEGSKA (reference sequence).

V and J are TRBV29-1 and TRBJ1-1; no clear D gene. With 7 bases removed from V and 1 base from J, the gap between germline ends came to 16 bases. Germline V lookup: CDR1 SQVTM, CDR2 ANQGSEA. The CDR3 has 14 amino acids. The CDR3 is CSAIPGRRNTEAFF. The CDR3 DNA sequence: TGCAGCGCCATACCCGGACGGAGGAACACTGAAGCTTTCTTT.

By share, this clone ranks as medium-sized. CDR3 in amino acids: CASSLGQALEQYF. In DNA, the CDR3 is TGTGCCAGCAGCTTGGGACAGGCGTTGGAGCAGTACTTC. The chain joins TRBV11-2 to TRBJ2-7; 8 bases fit TRBD1. The CDR3 runs to 13 residues. Germline CDR1 SGHAT, CDR2 FQNNGV. With V trimmed by 3 bases and J by 7 bases, 5 bases remained unmatched. The variable domain in full, with the rest retrieved from reference TRBV11-2 and TRBJ2-7, is EAGVAQSPRYKIIEKRQSVAFWCNPISGHATLYWYQQILGQGPKLLIQFQNNGVVDDSQLPKDRFSAERLKGVDSTLKIQPAKLEDSAVYLCASSLGQALEQYFGPGTRLTVT.

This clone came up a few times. CDR3 sequence reads: CASTGLDTQYF. DNA for the CDR3: TGTGCCAGCACAGGATTAGATACGCAGTATTTT. This sequence joins TRBV27 and TRBJ2-3, with no clear D. Germline CDR1 and CDR2: MNHEY and SMNVEV (reference sequence). Trimming stripped 7 bases from V and 5 bases from J, with 7 bases between. This CDR3 contains 11 residues.

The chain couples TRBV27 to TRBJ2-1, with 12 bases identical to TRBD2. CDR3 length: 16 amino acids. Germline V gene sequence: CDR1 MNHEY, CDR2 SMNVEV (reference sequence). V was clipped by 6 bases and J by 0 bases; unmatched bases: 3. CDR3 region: CASSRGLAGSYNEQFF. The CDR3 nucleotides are TGTGCCAGCAGCAGGGGACTAGCGGGCTCCTACAATGAGCAGTTCTTC.

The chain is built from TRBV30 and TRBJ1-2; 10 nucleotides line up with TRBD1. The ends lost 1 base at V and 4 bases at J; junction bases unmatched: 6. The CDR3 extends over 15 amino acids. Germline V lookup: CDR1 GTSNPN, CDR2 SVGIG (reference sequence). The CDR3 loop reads CAWSGTGGRRYGYTF. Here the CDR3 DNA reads TGTGCCTGGAGTGGGACAGGGGGGCGACGCTATGGCTACACCTTC.

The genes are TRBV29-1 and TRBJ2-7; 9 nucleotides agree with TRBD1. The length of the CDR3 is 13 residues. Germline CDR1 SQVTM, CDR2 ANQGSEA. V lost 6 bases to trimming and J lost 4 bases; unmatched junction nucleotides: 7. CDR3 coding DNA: TGCAGCGTACCCGGGACAGGGCTATACGAGCAGTACTTC. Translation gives CSVPGTGLYEQYF.

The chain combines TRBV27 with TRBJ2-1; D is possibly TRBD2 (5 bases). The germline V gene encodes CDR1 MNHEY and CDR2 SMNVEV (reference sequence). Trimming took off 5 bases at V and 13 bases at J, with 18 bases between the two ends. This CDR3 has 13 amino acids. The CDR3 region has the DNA TGTGCCAGCAGTCCCACCGGGGTAGCCGCACAGTTCTTC. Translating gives CASSPTGVAAQFF.

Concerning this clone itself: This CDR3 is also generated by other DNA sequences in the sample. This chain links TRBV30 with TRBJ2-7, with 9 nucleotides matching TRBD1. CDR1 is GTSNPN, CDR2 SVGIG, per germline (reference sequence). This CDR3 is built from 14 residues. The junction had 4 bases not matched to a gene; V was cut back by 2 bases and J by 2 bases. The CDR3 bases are TGTGCCTGGAGTCCCGGGACAGGGCCCTACGAGCAGTACTTC. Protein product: CAWSPGTGPYEQYF.

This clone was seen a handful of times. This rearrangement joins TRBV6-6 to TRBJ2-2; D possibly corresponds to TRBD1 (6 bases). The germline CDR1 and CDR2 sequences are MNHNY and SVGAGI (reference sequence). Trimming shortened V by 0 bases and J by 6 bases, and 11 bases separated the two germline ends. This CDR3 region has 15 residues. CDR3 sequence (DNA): TGTGCCAGCAGTTACTCAACAGGGATAGCCGGGGAGCTGTTTTTT. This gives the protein CASSYSTGIAGELFF.

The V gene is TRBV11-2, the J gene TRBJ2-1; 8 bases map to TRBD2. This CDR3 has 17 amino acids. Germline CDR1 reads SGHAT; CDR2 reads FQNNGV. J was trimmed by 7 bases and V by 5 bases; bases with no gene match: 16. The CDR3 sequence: CASSLTGGPGIWNEQFF. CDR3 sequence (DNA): TGTGCCAGCAGCCTAACGGGAGGGCCCGGAATTTGGAATGAGCAGTTCTTC.

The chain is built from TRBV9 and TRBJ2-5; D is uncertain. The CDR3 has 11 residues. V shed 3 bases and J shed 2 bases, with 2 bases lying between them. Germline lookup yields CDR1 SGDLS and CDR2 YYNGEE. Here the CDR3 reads CASSAQETQYF. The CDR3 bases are TGTGCCAGCAGCGCACAAGAGACCCAGTACTTC. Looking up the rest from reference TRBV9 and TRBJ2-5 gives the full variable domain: DSGVTQTPKHLITATGQRVTLRCSPRSGDLSVYWYQQSLDQGLQFLIQYYNGEERAKGNILERFSAQQFPDLHSELNLSSLELGDSALYFCASSAQETQYFGPGTRLLVL.

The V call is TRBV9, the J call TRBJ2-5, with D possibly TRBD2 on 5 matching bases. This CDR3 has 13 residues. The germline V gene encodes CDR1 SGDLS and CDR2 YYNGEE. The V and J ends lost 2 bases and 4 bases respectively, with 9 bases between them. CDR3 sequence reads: CASSVRTGETQYF. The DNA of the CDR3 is TGTGCCAGCAGCGTCAGGACTGGAGAGACCCAGTACTTC.

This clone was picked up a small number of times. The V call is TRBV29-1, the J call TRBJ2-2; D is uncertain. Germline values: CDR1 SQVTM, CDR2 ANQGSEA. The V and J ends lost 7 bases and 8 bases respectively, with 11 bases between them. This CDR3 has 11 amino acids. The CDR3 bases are TGCAGCGGAAACATGTTGGGGGAGCTGTTTTTT. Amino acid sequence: CSGNMLGELFF.

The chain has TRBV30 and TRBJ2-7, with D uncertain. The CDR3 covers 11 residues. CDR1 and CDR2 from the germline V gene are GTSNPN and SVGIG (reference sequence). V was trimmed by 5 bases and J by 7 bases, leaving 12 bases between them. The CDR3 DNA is TGTGCCTGGGAACTTCTAAGGGAGCAGTACTTC. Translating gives CAWELLREQYF.

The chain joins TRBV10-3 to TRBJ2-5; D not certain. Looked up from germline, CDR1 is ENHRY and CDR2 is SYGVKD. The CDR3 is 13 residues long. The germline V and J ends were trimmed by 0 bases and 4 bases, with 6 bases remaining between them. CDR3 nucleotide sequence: TGTGCCATCAGTGAGTCGTTGGGAGAGACCCAGTACTTC. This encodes CAISESLGETQYF.

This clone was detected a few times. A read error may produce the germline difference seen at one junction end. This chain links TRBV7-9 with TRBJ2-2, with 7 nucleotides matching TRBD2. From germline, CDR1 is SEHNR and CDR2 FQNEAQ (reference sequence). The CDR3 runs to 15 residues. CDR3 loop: CASSPPAGDTVELFF. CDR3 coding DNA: TGTGCCAGCAGCCCCCCCGCGGGAGATACCGTGGAGCTGTTTTTT.

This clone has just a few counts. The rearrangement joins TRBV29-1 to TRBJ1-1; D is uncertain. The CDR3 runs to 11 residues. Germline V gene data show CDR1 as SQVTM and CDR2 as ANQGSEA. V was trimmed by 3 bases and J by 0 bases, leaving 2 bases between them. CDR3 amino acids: CSVELNTEAFF. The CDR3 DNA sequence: TGCAGCGTTGAGTTGAACACTGAAGCTTTCTTT.

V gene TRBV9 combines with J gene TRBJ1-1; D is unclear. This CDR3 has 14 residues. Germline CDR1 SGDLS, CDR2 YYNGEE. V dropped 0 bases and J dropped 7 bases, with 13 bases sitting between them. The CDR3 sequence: CASSVAGEDDEAFF. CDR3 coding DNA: TGTGCCAGCAGCGTAGCTGGGGAGGATGATGAAGCTTTCTTT.

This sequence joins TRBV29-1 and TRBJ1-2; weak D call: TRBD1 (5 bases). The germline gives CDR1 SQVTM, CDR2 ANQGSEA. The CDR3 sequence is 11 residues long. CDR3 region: CISSGIDGYTF. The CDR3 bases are TGCATCTCATCAGGGATAGATGGCTACACCTTC.

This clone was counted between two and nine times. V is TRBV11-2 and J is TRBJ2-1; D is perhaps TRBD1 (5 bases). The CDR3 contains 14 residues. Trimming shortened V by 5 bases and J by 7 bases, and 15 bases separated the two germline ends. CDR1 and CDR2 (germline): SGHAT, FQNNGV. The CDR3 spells CASSERTMGNEQFF. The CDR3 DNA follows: TGTGCCAGCAGCGAACGGACAATGGGGAATGAGCAGTTCTTC.

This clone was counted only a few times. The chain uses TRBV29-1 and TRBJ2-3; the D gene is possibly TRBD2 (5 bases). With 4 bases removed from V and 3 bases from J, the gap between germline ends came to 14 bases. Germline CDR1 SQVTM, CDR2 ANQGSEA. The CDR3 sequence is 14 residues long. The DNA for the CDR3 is TGCAGCGTTGCGGCGGGCGGGTCAACAGATACGCAGTATTTT. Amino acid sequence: CSVAAGGSTDTQYF.

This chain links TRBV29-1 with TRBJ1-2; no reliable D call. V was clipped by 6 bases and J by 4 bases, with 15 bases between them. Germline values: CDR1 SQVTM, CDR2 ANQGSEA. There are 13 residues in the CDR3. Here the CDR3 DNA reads TGCAGCGTCCCTGAGGGCAGGATCTATGGCTACACCTTC. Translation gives CSVPEGRIYGYTF.

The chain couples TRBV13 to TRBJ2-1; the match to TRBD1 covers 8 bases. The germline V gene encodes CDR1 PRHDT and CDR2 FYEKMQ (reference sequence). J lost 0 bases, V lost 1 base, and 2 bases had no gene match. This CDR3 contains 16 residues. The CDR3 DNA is TGTGCCAGCAGCTTAGCTACAGGGGGCTCCTACAATGAGCAGTTCTTC. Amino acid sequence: CASSLATGGSYNEQFF.

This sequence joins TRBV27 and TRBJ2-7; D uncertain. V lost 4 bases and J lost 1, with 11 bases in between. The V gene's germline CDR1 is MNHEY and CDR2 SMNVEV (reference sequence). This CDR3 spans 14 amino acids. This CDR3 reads CASSSGLGSYEQYF. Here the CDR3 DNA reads TGTGCCAGCAGTTCGGGCTTGGGGTCCTACGAGCAGTACTTC.

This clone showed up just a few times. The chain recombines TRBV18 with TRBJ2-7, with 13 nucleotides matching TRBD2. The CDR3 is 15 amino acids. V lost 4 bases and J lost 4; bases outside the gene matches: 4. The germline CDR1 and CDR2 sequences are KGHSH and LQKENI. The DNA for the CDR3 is TGTGCCAGCTCACTAGGGACTAGCGGGATGTACGAGCAGTACTTC. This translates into CASSLGTSGMYEQYF. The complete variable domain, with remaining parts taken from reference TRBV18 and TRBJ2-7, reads NAGVMQNPRHLVRRRGQEARLRCSPMKGHSHVYWYRQLPEEGLKFMVYLQKENIIDESGMPKERFSAEFPKEGPSILRIQQVVRGDSAAYFCASSLGTSGMYEQYFGPGTRLTVT.

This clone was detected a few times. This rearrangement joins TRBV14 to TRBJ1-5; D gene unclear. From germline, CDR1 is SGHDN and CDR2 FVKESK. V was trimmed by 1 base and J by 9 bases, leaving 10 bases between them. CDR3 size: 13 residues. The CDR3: CASSQGGLGPQHF. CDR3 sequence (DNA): TGTGCCAGCAGCCAAGGGGGATTGGGGCCCCAGCATTTT. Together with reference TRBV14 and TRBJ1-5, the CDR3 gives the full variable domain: EAGVTQFPSHSVIEKGQTVTLRCDPISGHDNLYWYRRVMGKEIKFLLHFVKESKQDESGMPNNRFLAERTGGTYSTLKVQPAELEDSGVYFCASSQGGLGPQHFGDGTRLSIL.

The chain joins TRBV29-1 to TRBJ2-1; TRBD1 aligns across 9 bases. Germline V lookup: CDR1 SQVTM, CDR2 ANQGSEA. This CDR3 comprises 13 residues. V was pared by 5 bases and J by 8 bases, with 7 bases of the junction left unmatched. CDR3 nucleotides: TGCAGCGTTCCGGGACAGGGACTTCATGAGCAGTTCTTC. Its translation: CSVPGQGLHEQFF.

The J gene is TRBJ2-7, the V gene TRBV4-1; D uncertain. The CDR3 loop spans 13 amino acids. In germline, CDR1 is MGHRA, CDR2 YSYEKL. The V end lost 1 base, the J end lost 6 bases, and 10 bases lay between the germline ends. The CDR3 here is CASSQAGSTEQYF. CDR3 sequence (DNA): TGCGCCAGCAGCCAAGCGGGCAGCACCGAGCAGTACTTC.